This is a list of T cell receptor beta chains from one sample in a study of Ad26.COV2.S vaccination and SARS-CoV-2 variants. Assay used: immunoSEQ multiplex PCR; TCRdb lists only in-frame clones, some missing. The sample carries 250,000 or so clones, about 83% recorded once. Sequencing was performed on peripheral blood, taken in a trial of Ad26.COV2.S vaccine versus placebo. The receptor source for this set is a person aged 18-65 years who received the Ad26.COV2.S COVID-19 vaccine or a placebo. CDR3s include the opening cysteine and the closing phenylalanine or tryptophan. Fields, in order: V gene, clone size, D gene, J gene, CDR3 protein, CDR3 DNA. A D gene is named only where the DNA matches it firmly. Clone sizes are given selectively: once, few, many, or a class where the clone is expanded.

TRBV7-9	-	-	TRBJ2-1	CASSLGFGAGWNEQFF	TGTGCCAGCAGCTTAGGGTTTGGGGCGGGTTGGAATGAGCAGTTCTTC
TRBV5-1	-	TRBD1	TRBJ2-2	CASSKPTGGGELFF	TGCGCCAGCAGCAAACCGACAGGGGGAGGGGAGCTGTTTTTT
TRBV2	few	-	TRBJ1-5	CASRLDSNQPQHF	TGTGCCAGCAGACTGGACAGCAATCAGCCCCAGCATTTT
TRBV27	-	TRBD1	TRBJ2-1	CASSLGQGAHEQFF	TGTGCCAGCAGTTTGGGACAGGGGGCCCATGAGCAGTTCTTC
TRBV7-2	-	-	TRBJ2-1	CASSLWNEQFF	TGTGCCAGCAGCCTGTGGAATGAGCAGTTCTTC
TRBV6-1	-	-	TRBJ2-7	CASSERFKYEQYF	TGTGCCAGCAGTGAAAGGTTTAAGTACGAGCAGTACTTC
TRBV4-2	-	-	TRBJ2-3	CASSQVLHPTDTQYF	TGTGCCAGCAGCCAAGTCCTACACCCCACAGATACGCAGTATTTT
TRBV7-9	-	-	TRBJ1-1	CASSSGHNTEAFF	TGTGCCAGCAGCTCAGGACACAACACTGAAGCTTTCTTT
TRBV30	-	-	TRBJ2-7	CAWSPEGLYEQYF	TGTGCCTGGAGCCCCGAGGGCTTATACGAGCAGTACTTC
TRBV27	many	-	TRBJ2-2	CASSLPTNTGELFF	TGTGCCAGCAGTTTGCCAACGAACACCGGGGAGCTGTTTTTT
TRBV5-1	-	TRBD1	TRBJ1-1	CASSLAGTGEVNTEAFF	TGCGCCAGCAGCTTGGCCGGGACAGGCGAAGTGAACACTGAAGCTTTCTTT
TRBV24-1	-	-	TRBJ1-6	CATSDRAFRSDSPLHF	TGTGCCACCAGTGACCGGGCCTTCAGGAGTGATTCACCCCTCCACTTT
TRBV7-2	-	-	TRBJ1-2	CASSLDSYGYTF	TGTGCCAGCAGCTTAGATTCCTATGGCTACACCTTC
TRBV6-2/TRBV6-3	-	-	TRBJ1-2	CASSNAAGNDYGYTF	TGTGCCAGCAGTAACGCGGCAGGGAATGACTATGGCTACACCTTC
TRBV7-2	-	-	TRBJ2-1	CASTTGWNEQFF	TGTGCCAGTACGACGGGGTGGAATGAGCAGTTCTTC